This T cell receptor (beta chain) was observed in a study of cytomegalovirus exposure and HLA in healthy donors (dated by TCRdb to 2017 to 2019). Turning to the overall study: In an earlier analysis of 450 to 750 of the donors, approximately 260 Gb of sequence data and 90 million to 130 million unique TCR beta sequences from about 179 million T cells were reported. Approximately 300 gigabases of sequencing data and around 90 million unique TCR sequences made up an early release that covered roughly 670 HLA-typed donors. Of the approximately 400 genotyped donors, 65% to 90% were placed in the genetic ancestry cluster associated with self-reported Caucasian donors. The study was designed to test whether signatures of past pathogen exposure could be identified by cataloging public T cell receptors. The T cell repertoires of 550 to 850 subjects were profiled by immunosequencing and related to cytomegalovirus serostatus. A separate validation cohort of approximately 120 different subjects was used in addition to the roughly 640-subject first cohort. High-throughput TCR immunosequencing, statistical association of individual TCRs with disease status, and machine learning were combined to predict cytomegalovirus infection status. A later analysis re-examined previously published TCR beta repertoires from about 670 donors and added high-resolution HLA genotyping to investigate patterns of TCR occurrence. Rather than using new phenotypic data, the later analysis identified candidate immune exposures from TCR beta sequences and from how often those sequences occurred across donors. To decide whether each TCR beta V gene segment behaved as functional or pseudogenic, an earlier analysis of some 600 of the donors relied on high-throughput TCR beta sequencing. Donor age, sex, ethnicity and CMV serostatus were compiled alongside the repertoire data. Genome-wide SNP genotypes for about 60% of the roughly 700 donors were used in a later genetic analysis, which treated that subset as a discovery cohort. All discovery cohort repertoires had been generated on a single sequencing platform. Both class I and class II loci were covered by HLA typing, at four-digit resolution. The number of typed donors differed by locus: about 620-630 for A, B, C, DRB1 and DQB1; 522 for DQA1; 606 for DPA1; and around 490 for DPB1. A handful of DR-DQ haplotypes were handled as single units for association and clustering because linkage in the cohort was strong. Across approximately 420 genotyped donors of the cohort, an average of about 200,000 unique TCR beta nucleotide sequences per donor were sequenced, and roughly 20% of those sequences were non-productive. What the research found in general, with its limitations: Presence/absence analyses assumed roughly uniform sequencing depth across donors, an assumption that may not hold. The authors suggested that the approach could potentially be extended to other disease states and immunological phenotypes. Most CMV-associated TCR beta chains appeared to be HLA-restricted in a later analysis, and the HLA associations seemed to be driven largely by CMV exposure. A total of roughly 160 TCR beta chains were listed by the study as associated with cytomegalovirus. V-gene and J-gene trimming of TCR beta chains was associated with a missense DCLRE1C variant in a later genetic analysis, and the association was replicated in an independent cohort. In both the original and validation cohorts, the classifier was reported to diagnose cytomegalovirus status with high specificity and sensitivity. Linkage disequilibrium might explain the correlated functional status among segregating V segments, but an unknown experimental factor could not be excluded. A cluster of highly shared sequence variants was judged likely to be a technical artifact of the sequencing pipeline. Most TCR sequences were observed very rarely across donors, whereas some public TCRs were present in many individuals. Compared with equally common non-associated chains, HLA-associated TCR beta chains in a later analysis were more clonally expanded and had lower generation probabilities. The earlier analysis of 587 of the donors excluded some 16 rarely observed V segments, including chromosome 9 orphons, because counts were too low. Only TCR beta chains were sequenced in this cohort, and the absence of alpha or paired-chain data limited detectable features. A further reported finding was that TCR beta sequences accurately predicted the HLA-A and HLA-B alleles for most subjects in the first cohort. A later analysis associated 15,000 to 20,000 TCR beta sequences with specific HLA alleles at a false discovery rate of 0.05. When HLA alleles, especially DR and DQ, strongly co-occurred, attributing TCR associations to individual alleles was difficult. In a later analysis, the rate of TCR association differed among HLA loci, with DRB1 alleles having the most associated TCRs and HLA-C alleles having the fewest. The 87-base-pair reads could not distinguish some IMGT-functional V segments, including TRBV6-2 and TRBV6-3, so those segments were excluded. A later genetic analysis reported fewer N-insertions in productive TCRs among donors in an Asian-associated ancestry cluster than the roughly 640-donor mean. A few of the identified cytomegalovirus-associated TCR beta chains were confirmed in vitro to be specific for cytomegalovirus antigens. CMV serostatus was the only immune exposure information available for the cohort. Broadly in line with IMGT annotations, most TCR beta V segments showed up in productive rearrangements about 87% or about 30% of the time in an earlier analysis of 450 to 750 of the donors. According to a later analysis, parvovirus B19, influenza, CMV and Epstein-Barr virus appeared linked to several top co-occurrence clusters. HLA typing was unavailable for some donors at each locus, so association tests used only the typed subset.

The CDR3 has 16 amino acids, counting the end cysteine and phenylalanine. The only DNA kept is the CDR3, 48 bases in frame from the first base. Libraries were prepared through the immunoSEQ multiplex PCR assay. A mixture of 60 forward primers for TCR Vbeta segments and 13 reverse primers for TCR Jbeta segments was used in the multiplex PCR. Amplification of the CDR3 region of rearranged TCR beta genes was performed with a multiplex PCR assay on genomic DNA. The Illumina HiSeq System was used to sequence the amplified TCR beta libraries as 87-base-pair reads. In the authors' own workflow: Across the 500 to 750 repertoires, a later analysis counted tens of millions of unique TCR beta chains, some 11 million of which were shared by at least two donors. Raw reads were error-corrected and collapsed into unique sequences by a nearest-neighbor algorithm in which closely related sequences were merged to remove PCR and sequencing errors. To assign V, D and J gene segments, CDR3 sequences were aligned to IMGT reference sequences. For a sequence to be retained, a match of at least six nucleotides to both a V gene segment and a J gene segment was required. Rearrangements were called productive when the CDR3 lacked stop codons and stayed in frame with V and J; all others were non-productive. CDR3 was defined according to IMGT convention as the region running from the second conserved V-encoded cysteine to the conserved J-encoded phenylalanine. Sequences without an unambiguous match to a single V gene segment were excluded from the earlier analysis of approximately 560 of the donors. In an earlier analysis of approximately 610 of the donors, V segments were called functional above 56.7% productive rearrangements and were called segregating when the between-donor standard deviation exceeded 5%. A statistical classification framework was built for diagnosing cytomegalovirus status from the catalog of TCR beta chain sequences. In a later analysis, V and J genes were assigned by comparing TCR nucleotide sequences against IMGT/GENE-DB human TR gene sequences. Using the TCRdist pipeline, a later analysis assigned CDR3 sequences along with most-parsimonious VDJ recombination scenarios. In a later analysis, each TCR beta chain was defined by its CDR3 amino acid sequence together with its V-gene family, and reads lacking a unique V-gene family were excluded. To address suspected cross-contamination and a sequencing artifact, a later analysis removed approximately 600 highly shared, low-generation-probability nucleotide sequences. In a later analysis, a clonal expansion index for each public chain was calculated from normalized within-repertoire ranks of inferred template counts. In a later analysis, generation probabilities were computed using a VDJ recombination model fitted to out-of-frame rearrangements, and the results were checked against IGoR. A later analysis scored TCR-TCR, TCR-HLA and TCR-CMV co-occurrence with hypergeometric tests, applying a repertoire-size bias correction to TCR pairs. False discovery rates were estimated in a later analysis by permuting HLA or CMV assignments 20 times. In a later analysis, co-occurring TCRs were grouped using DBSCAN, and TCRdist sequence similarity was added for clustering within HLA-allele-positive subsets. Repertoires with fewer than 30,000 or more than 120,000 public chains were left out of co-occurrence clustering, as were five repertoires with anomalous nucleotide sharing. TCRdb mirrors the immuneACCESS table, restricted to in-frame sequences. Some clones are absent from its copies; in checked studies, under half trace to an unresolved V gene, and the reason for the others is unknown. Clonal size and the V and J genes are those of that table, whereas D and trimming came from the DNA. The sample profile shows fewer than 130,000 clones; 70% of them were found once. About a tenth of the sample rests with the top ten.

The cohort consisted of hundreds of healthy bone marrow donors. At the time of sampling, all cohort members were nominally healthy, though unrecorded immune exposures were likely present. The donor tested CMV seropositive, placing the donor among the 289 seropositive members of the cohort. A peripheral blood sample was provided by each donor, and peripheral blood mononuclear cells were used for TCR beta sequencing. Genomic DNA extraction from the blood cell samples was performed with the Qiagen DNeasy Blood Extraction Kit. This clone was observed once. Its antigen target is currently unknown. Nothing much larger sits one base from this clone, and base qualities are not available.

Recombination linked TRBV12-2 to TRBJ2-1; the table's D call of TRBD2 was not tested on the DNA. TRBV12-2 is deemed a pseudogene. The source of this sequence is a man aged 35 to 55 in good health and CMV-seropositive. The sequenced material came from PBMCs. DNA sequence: TGTGCAAGTCGCTTAGGCCCGGTAAGCTCCTACAATGAGCAGTTCTTC. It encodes CASRLGPVSSYNEQFF.